The 3 T cell receptor beta chains given below trace back to one sample, sequenced in a study of blood T cells in healthy people across ages. With a J-beta primer mix and a sample-barcoded 5' primer, a second PCR ran about 7 to 11 cycles. TCRdb reanalysed the 5' RACE reads using MiXCR and keeps one entry per CDR3 protein. The profile covers about 1.5 million distinct CDR3 sequences, with 35% to 45% appearing a single time and about 4% taken by the ten largest. The sequencing sample was made of blood. All receptors come from a woman younger than 30 in good health.

This clonotype has more than one count but fewer than ten. Since a much larger clone is just one base distant, this may be a read error. The chain uses TRBV7-2 and TRBJ1-1, with D unclear. Trimming left V 5 bases short and J 0 bases short, with 7 bases between. CDR1 SGHTA and CDR2 FQGNSA come from the germline V gene. The CDR3 loop spans 13 amino acids. This CDR3 is CASSVHMNTEAFF. The CDR3 coding sequence is TGTGCCAGCAGCGTACATATGAACACTGAAGCTTTCTTT.

The rearrangement joins TRBV12-3 or TRBV12-4 to TRBJ2-7; 11 bases map to TRBD2. This CDR3 is 15 amino acids long. Trimming cost V 6 bases and J 7 bases; bases outside gene matches: 11. The CDR3 loop is CASSCLAGGYNEQYF. The DNA of the CDR3 is TGTGCCAGCAGCTGTCTAGCGGGAGGTTACAATGAGCAGTACTTC.

CDR3 protein: CASSLNGLGSPLHF. CDR3 sequence (DNA): TGTGCCAGCAGTTTGAACGGACTGGGTTCACCCCTCCACTTT. This chain links TRBV12-3 or TRBV12-4 with TRBJ1-6; D remains ambiguous. The CDR3 has 14 residues. Trimming took 3 bases from V and 9 from J, leaving 12 bases between them.